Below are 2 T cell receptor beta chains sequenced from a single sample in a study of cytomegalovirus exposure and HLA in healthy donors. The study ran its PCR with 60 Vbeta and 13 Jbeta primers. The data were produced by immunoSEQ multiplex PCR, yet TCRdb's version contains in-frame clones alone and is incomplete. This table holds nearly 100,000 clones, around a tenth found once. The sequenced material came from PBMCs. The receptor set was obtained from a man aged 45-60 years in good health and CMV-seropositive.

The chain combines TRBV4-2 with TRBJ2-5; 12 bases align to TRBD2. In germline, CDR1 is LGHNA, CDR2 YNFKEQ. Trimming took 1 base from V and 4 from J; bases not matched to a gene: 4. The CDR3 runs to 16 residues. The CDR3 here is CASSQVLAGGGETQYF. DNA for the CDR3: TGTGCCAGCAGCCAAGTCCTAGCGGGAGGGGGAGAGACCCAGTACTTC.

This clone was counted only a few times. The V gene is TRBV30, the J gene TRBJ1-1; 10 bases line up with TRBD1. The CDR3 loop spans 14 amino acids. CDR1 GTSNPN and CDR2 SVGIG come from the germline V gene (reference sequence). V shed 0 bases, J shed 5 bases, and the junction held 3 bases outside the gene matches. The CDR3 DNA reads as TGTGCCTGGAGTGTAGGGACAGGGGAGACTGAAGCTTTCTTT. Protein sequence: CAWSVGTGETEAFF.